This T cell receptor beta chain was profiled in a study of T cell responses to AZD1222 COVID-19 vaccine. Study as a whole: Some second doses came at about 4 weeks and others at about 12 weeks; these were pooled. Whole-study results and caveats: Without day 14 samples, only post-peak T cell repertoires were studied. Recipients of AZD1222 seropositive at baseline numbered only 5 or 6. Females made up more of the donors, who were largely white British, and clonal diversity may have come out too low.

Trimming removed 2 bases at V and 0 bases at J, with 2 bases between. CDR1 and CDR2 (germline): MRHNA, SNTAGT. The length of the CDR3 is 13 residues. Profiling relied on immunoSEQ multiplex PCR, and the TCRdb table lists in-frame clones only, not all of them. The table includes 150,000 to 200,000 clones, more than 80% detected once. Notes on this clone: Its antigen is not identified.

Sequencing was performed on peripheral blood, taken on day 0 of AZD1222 vaccination. The chain couples TRBV6-4 to TRBJ2-1; D unclear. This clonotype originated in an adult in good health. In DNA, the CDR3 is TGTGCCAGCAGTGACAGCTCCTACAATGAGCAGTTCTTC. The encoded protein is CASSDSSYNEQFF.